The 5 T cell receptor beta chains reported below all come from one sample, sequenced in a study of T cell changes during pregnancy in multiple sclerosis. Data came from immunoSEQ multiplex PCR; TCRdb stores just in-frame clones and leaves some out. The sample has just under 70,000 clones, roughly nine tenths seen once. Here the sequenced sample was peripheral blood, taken in the second trimester of pregnancy. Source of these receptors: a female donor with multiple sclerosis, enrolled in a pregnancy study.

The rearrangement uses TRBV10-3 and TRBJ1-1; D is uncertain. This CDR3 is 14 amino acids long. Germline V gives CDR1 ENHRY, CDR2 SYGVKD. Trimming shortened V by 4 bases and J by 1 base, and 10 bases separated the two germline ends. CDR3 in amino acids: CAISGGLSNTEAFF. The CDR3 region has the DNA TGTGCCATCAGTGGAGGGCTGTCGAACACTGAAGCTTTCTTT.

This clone has a handful of counts. The chain combines TRBV6-5 with TRBJ1-1; 10 bases are shared with TRBD1. CDR1 and CDR2 from the germline V gene are MNHEY and SVGAGI. The CDR3 consists of 16 residues. The ends lost 2 bases at V and 1 base at J; junction bases unmatched: 4. This chain's CDR3 is CASSYIGTGENTEAFF. CDR3 coding DNA: TGTGCCAGCAGTTACATCGGGACAGGGGAGAACACTGAAGCTTTCTTT.

The genes are TRBV1 and TRBJ1-2; the table's D call, TRBD1, was not checked against the DNA. TRBV1 is a recognized pseudogene. There are 16 residues in the CDR3. The CDR3 bases are TGCACCAGCAGCCAAGAAATGGGGCGAAGAAACTATGGCTACACCTTC. Its protein is CTSSQEMGRRNYGYTF.

V is TRBV4-2 and J is TRBJ1-2; D not certain. With 8 bases removed from V and 5 bases from J, the gap between germline ends came to 18 bases. The CDR3 totals 14 residues. CDR1 is LGHNA and CDR2 is YNFKEQ in the germline V gene. CDR3 loop: CASATSAETYGYTF. CDR3 nucleotide sequence: TGTGCCAGCGCCACTTCCGCGGAAACTTATGGCTACACCTTC.

CDR3 amino acids: CASTLGGTGGGDGYTF. CDR3 sequence (DNA): TGTGCCAGCACTCTCGGGGGTACAGGGGGCGGCGATGGCTACACCTTC. V usage is TRBV2 and J usage is TRBJ1-2; 9 nucleotides line up with TRBD1. CDR3 length equals 16 residues. Germline V lookup: CDR1 SNHLY, CDR2 FYNNEI. The J segment lost 6 bases and the V segment lost 7 bases, leaving 15 bases of the junction unmatched.